The 4 T cell receptor beta chains reported below all come from one sample, sequenced in a study of blood T cell repertoires in COVID-19. The assay was immunoSEQ multiplex PCR, and TCRdb's table has in-frame clones only and misses some. Of 70,000 or so clones in the sample, around 90% are singletons; the top ten hold approximately 6.3%. Input material: peripheral blood. The receptor set was obtained from a woman of 80 years or more with active COVID-19.

This clone was seen only once. This chain links TRBV7-9 with TRBJ1-4, with 7 nucleotides matching TRBD1. Per germline, CDR1 SEHNR and CDR2 FQNEAQ (reference sequence). This CDR3 is 19 amino acids long. The V gene end was trimmed by 1 base and the J gene end by 0 bases; junction bases not matched to a gene: 11. The CDR3 bases are TGTGCCAGCAGCTTAGGAATCGGGACAGAACTTCCAACTAATGAAAAACTGTTTTTT. Protein: CASSLGIGTELPTNEKLFF.

J is TRBJ2-7 and V is TRBV5-1; no clear D. Germline V gene lookup returns CDR1 SGHRS and CDR2 YFSETQ. CDR3 length: 15 residues. V was pared by 0 bases and J by 0 bases, with 10 bases between. CDR3 amino acids: CASSLDEPSSYEQYF. As DNA, the CDR3 is TGCGCCAGCAGCTTGGACGAGCCGAGCTCCTACGAGCAGTACTTC. Full variable domain (missing parts from reference TRBV5-1 and TRBJ2-7): KAGVTQTPRYLIKTRGQQVTLSCSPISGHRSVSWYQQTPGQGLQFLFEYFSETQRNKGNFPGRFSGRQFSNSRSEMNVSTLELGDSALYLCASSLDEPSSYEQYFGPGTRLTVT.

The J gene is TRBJ1-1, the V gene TRBV6-2 or TRBV6-3; D ambiguous. Germline CDR1 MNHEY, CDR2 SVGEGT. The V gene lost 5 bases and the J gene lost 1 base, with 8 bases spanning the gap. CDR3 size: 13 residues. CDR3 DNA sequence: TGTGCCAGCAGTCCCACGAGGAACACTGAAGCTTTCTTT. Amino acids: CASSPTRNTEAFF.

This clone was counted a single time. The chain uses TRBV28 and TRBJ2-2, with TRBD2 matching over 14 bases. The germline gives CDR1 MDHEN, CDR2 SYDVKM. Trimming at V came to 2 bases and at J to 4 bases, leaving 6 bases not matched to a gene. The CDR3 totals 18 residues. The CDR3 is CASSLPGLAGGSTGELFF. The CDR3 DNA follows: TGTGCCAGCAGTTTACCTGGACTAGCGGGAGGTAGCACCGGGGAGCTGTTTTTT. Full variable domain (outside the CDR3, taken from reference TRBV28 and TRBJ2-2): DVKVTQSSRYLVKRTGEKVFLECVQDMDHENMFWYRQDPGLGLRLIYFSYDVKMKEKGDIPEGYSVSREKKERFSLILESASTNQTSMYLCASSLPGLAGGSTGELFFGEGSRLTVL.